This T cell receptor beta chain was documented in a study of identifying expanded T cells in peripheral blood. The CDR3 runs to 15 residues. V gave up 8 bases and J gave up 4 bases; unmatched junction bases: 9. CDR1 and CDR2 (germline): MDHEN, SYDVKM. Sequenced by immunoSEQ multiplex PCR; TCRdb stores in-frame clones only, minus some. The sample consists of 100,000 or so clones, about 91% of them appearing once. The receptor's source is a person aged 18 to 75 in good health. The source material was blood. This chain joins TRBV28 and TRBJ2-2, with TRBD1 matching over 8 bases. CDR3 sequence (DNA): TGTGCCAGCGAACCAGGACAGGGTGGCACCGGGGAGCTGTTTTTT. Residues: CASEPGQGGTGELFF.